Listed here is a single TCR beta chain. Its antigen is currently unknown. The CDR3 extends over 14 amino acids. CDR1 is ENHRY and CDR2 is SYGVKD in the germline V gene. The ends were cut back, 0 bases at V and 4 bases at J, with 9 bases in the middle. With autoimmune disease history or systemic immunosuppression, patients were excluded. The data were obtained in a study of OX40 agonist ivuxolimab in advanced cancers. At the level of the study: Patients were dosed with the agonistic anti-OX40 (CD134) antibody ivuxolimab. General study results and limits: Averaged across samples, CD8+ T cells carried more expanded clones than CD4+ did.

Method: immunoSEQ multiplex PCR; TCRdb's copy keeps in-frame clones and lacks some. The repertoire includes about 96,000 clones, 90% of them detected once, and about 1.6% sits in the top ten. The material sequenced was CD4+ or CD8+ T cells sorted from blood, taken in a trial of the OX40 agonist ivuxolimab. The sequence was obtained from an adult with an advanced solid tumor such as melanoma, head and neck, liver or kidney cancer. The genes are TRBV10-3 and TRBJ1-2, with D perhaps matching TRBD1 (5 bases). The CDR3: CAISESDSLYGYTF. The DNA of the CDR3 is TGTGCCATCAGTGAGTCAGACAGTCTCTATGGCTACACCTTC.